The source of this TCR beta chain is a study of T-cell reconstitution after alpha-beta-depleted transplantation in children. Study results and limitations: The origin of high day-60 TCRbeta diversity in some patients lay in surviving recipient T cells and thymic progenitors.

Remarks on this clonotype: Its target is unknown.

Unique molecular identifiers were used to barcode this TCRbeta library. One entry per CDR3 protein, called by TCRdb with MiXCR from the PCR reads. The sample has 610,000 or so distinct CDR3 sequences; over 20% are singletons. V was cut by 2 bases and J by 9 bases, with 11 bases left in between. The CDR3 is 12 amino acids. The input for sequencing was PBMCs, taken before TCRalphabeta/CD19-depleted stem cell transplant. V usage is TRBV12-3 or TRBV12-4 and J usage is TRBJ2-7; D unresolved. The sequence derives from a boy younger than two with Wiskott-Aldrich syndrome, due to receive a stem cell transplant. CDR3 amino acids: CASSLYGEGQYF. For the CDR3, the DNA is TGTGCCAGCAGTTTATATGGGGAAGGGCAGTACTTC.